These 17 T cell receptor beta chains were all obtained from the same sample, sequenced in a study of blood T cell repertoires in COVID-19. TCRdb's copy holds only in-frame clones and misses some; the assay was immunoSEQ multiplex PCR. The sample has 120,000 to 150,000 clones, 85% seen once. Sequenced sample: peripheral blood. Receptors were obtained from a human donor with acute or convalescent COVID-19. The donor label of this sample is uncertain.

This chain joins TRBV5-1 and TRBJ1-1; TRBD1 might be the D (5 bases). The germline V gene has CDR1 SGHRS and CDR2 YFSETQ. This CDR3 has 13 residues. Trimming stripped 2 bases from V and 6 bases from J, with 11 bases between. The CDR3 DNA is TGCGCCAGCAGCTTAGTGGGGGAGGCTGAAGCTTTCTTT. Translating it yields CASSLVGEAEAFF. Complete variable domain (other parts from reference TRBV5-1 and TRBJ1-1): KAGVTQTPRYLIKTRGQQVTLSCSPISGHRSVSWYQQTPGQGLQFLFEYFSETQRNKGNFPGRFSGRQFSNSRSEMNVSTLELGDSALYLCASSLVGEAEAFFGQGTRLTVV.

The V call is TRBV20-1, the J call TRBJ2-1; 7 bases align to TRBD2. This CDR3 comprises 10 residues. V shed 5 bases, J shed 11 bases, and the junction held 3 bases outside the gene matches. Germline CDR1 is DFQATT and CDR2 is SNEGSKA (reference sequence). CDR3: CSAERDQQFF. DNA of the CDR3: TGCAGTGCTGAGCGGGACCAGCAGTTCTTC.

The CDR3 region is CASSLVTGSEAFF. The CDR3 DNA reads TGTGCCAGCAGCTTAGTAACTGGGAGTGAAGCTTTCTTT. The rearrangement links TRBV7-9 to TRBJ1-1; D is uncertain. Germline values: CDR1 SEHNR, CDR2 FQNEAQ (reference sequence). This CDR3 has 13 amino acids. V lost 1 base, J lost 7 bases, and 10 bases lay in between. The variable domain in full, with the rest retrieved from reference TRBV7-9 and TRBJ1-1, is DTGVSQNPRHKITKRGQNVTFRCDPISEHNRLYWYRQTLGQGPEFLTYFQNEAQLEKSRLLSDRFSAERPKGSFSTLEIQRTEQGDSAMYLCASSLVTGSEAFFGQGTRLTVV.

This chain links TRBV15 with TRBJ2-2, with D unclear. In germline, CDR1 is LNHNV, CDR2 YYDKDF (reference sequence). The CDR3 consists of 16 residues. V was clipped by 1 base and J by 2 bases, with 11 bases between them. CDR3 protein: CATSRGGQANTGELFF. Written as DNA, the CDR3 is TGTGCCACCAGCAGAGGTGGCCAGGCTAACACCGGGGAGCTGTTTTTT.

The V gene is TRBV18, the J gene TRBJ1-1; 9 bases fit TRBD1. The ends lost 3 bases at V and 4 bases at J; junction bases unmatched: 9. This CDR3 is built from 16 residues. CDR1 and CDR2 (germline): KGHSH, LQKENI. The DNA of the CDR3 is TGTGCCAGCTCACCTACACAGGGGGCTGGAGGCACTGAAGCTTTCTTT. Its translation: CASSPTQGAGGTEAFF.

DNA of the CDR3: TGTGCCAGCAGCAGGAAAGGGCAGGGGGACATTCAGTACTTC. It yields the protein CASSRKGQGDIQYF. The chain recombines TRBV7-3 with TRBJ2-4, with 7 bases aligning to TRBD1. Germline CDR1 SGHTA, CDR2 FQGTGA. The CDR3 has 14 residues. Trimming cost V 5 bases and J 8 bases; bases outside gene matches: 9. The full variable domain, in which reference TRBV7-3 and TRBJ2-4 provide the parts outside the CDR3, is GAGVSQTPSNKVTEKGKYVELRCDPISGHTALYWYRQSLGQGPEFLIYFQGTGAADDSGLPNDRFFAVRPEGSVSTLKIQRTERGDSAVYLCASSRKGQGDIQYFGAGTRLSVL.

The V call is TRBV28, the J call TRBJ1-2, with 7 bases fitting TRBD1. J gave up 6 bases and V 5 bases, and 18 bases lay outside the gene matches. The CDR3 spans 17 residues. Per germline, CDR1 MDHEN and CDR2 SYDVKM. The CDR3 loop reads CASSTSGTDFLVHGYTF. The DNA for the CDR3 is TGTGCCAGCAGTACCTCCGGGACAGATTTTCTTGTACATGGCTACACCTTC.

This clone was observed once. This chain links TRBV29-1 with TRBJ2-5; 7 bases line up with TRBD2. CDR3 length: 14 amino acids. Germline V CDR1 and CDR2: SQVTM, ANQGSEA. CDR3: CSGGGMGNQETQYF. Written as DNA, the CDR3 is TGCAGTGGGGGGGGTATGGGAAACCAAGAGACCCAGTACTTC.

The rearrangement uses TRBV7-2 and TRBJ2-3; 10 positions agree with TRBD2. The germline gives CDR1 SGHTA, CDR2 FQGNSA. V gave up 5 bases and J gave up 3 bases; unmatched junction bases: 5. The CDR3 has 15 amino acids. This CDR3 reads CASSPLAGETDTQYF. The DNA for the CDR3 is TGTGCCAGCAGCCCTCTAGCGGGAGAAACAGATACGCAGTATTTT.

The chain links TRBV10-3 to TRBJ1-1, with 7 bases matching TRBD1. Germline V gene data show CDR1 as ENHRY and CDR2 as SYGVKD. V shed 5 bases, J shed 6 bases, and the junction held 12 bases outside the gene matches. The CDR3 is 15 residues long. CDR3 in DNA: TGTGCCATCAGTCCCATGGGACAGCCCGGGGCTGAAGCTTTCTTT. This sequence encodes CAISPMGQPGAEAFF.

The chain joins TRBV7-6 to TRBJ1-1, with 7 bases aligning to TRBD1. The junction had 8 bases not matched to a gene; V was cut back by 4 bases and J by 3 bases. The germline gives CDR1 SGHVS, CDR2 FNYEAQ. The CDR3 covers 15 residues. The CDR3 sequence is CASSSEQGWHTEAFF. Here the CDR3 DNA reads TGTGCCAGCAGCTCTGAACAGGGGTGGCACACTGAAGCTTTCTTT.

The V call is TRBV19, the J call TRBJ1-5; D may be TRBD1 (6 bases). There are 17 residues in the CDR3. The V gene's germline CDR1 is LNHDA and CDR2 SQIVND (reference sequence). Deletions cut 8 bases from V and 2 bases from J, with 22 bases between. The CDR3 DNA reads TGTGCCAGTGGACGGCCCCAACAGGGTGCAGGCAATCAGCCCCAGCATTTT. Translation: CASGRPQQGAGNQPQHF.

The CDR3 sequence is CASSVSTAATDTQYF. CDR3 nucleotide sequence: TGTGCCAGCAGCGTGTCGACAGCAGCCACAGATACGCAGTATTTT. J is TRBJ2-3 and V is TRBV9, with a weak D call TRBD1 (5 bases). Germline lookup yields CDR1 SGDLS and CDR2 YYNGEE. Trimming pared 2 bases from V and 2 bases from J, leaving 12 bases between. This CDR3 comprises 15 residues.

This chain uses TRBV2 with TRBJ1-5, with a weak D call TRBD1 (5 bases). Germline values: CDR1 SNHLY, CDR2 FYNNEI. CDR3 length: 14 amino acids. V lost 6 bases and J 2 bases, leaving 11 bases between the germline ends. Written as DNA, the CDR3 is TGTGCCAGCAGCGCAGGGCAGGGCAATCAGCCCCAGCATTTT. This sequence encodes CASSAGQGNQPQHF.

The chain couples TRBV27 to TRBJ1-2, with TRBD1 matching 8 bases. The V segment lost 5 bases and the J segment 4 bases; nucleotides outside the gene matches: 9. Germline loops: CDR1 MNHEY, CDR2 SMNVEV (reference sequence). The CDR3 is made up of 15 amino acids. CDR3 DNA: TGTGCCAGCAGTCCACAGGGGGGGGTCGGCTATGGCTACACCTTC. Translated, it gives CASSPQGGVGYGYTF.

The chain carries TRBV30 and TRBJ1-2; D gene unclear. The ends were cut back, 0 bases at V and 6 bases at J, with 14 bases in the middle. Germline loops: CDR1 GTSNPN, CDR2 SVGIG (reference sequence). There are 14 residues in the CDR3. In nucleotides, the CDR3 is TGTGCCTGGAGTGTACTTCGAGGGTCGGATGGCTACACCTTC. This gives the protein CAWSVLRGSDGYTF.

This clone was detected once. The chain employs TRBV10-3 and TRBJ2-3, with 9 bases fitting TRBD2. With 5 bases clipped from V and 5 bases from J, the junction kept 5 bases outside the gene matches. Germline-derived CDR1 and CDR2 are ENHRY and SYGVKD. CDR3 length equals 14 residues. The CDR3 loop is CAISPSGDVDTQYF. The CDR3 nucleotides are TGTGCCATCAGTCCTAGCGGGGATGTAGATACGCAGTATTTT.